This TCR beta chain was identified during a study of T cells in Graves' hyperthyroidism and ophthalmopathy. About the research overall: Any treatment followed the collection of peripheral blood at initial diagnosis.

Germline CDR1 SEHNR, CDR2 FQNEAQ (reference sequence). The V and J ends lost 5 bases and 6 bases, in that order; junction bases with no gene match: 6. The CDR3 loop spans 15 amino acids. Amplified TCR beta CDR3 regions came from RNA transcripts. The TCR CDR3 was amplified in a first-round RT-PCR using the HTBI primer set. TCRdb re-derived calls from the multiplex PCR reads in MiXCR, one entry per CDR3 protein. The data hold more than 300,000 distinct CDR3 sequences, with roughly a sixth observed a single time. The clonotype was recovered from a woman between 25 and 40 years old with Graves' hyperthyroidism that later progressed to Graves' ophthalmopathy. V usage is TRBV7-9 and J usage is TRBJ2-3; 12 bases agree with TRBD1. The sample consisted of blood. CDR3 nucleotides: TGTGCCAGCAGCCCGCGGGACAGGGGGCAGGATACGCAGTATTTT. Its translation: CASSPRDRGQDTQYF.